One sample yielded the 11 T cell receptor beta chains listed below, sequenced in a study of T cells in tuberculosis. Sequenced by immunoSEQ multiplex PCR; TCRdb stores in-frame clones only, minus some. This sample has about 58,000 clones, with approximately 86% found just once. After thawing and overnight rest, PBMC were stained with GMM-loaded CD1B tetramer, viability dye and anti-CD3 for sorting. C32 glucose monomycolate from Rhodococcus equi was loaded onto the CD1B tetramers. The source material was CD1b-GMM tetramer-negative cells sorted from PBMCs. The receptors here all came from an adult woman with latent tuberculosis.

This chain connects TRBV6-5 to TRBJ2-5; TRBD2 aligns across 7 bases. The J call is doubtful: the DNA matches TRBJ2-7 better. This CDR3 region has 15 residues. Germline V gene sequence: CDR1 MNHEY, CDR2 SVGAGI. CDR3 in DNA: TGTGCCAGCAGTTACTCGTGGGAGGGGCGGAACGAGCAGTACTTC. Translated, it gives CASSYSWEGRNEQYF.

The chain combines TRBV19 with TRBJ1-2; 7 nucleotides match TRBD1. This CDR3 is 13 amino acids long. Losses at the gene ends were 5 bases for V and 4 bases for J; bases not matched to a gene: 4. Looked up from germline, CDR1 is LNHDA and CDR2 is SQIVND (reference sequence). In nucleotides, the CDR3 is TGTGCCAGTAGTGGAGCAGGGGGCTATGGCTACACCTTC. Its protein is CASSGAGGYGYTF. Variable domain in full (rest from reference TRBV19 and TRBJ1-2): DGGITQSPKYLFRKEGQNVTLSCEQNLNHDAMYWYRQDPGQGLRLIYYSQIVNDFQKGDIAEGYSVSREKKESFPLTVTSAQKNPTAFYLCASSGAGGYGYTFGSGTRLTVV.

The chain couples TRBV10-3 to TRBJ2-2; TRBD1 might be the D (6 bases). Trimming left V 6 bases short and J 2 bases short, with 19 bases between. CDR1 and CDR2 (germline): ENHRY, SYGVKD. The CDR3 length is 17 residues. The CDR3 nucleotides read TGTGCCATCAGGGGTACCGGGACACCTATCAACACCGGGGAGCTGTTTTTT. Amino acid sequence: CAIRGTGTPINTGELFF.

The chain couples TRBV6-6 to TRBJ1-3; the match to TRBD1 covers 8 bases. The V gene's germline CDR1 is MNHNY and CDR2 SVGAGI (reference sequence). The J segment lost 7 bases and the V segment lost 2 bases, leaving 7 bases of the junction unmatched. The CDR3 contains 15 residues. The CDR3 nucleotides read TGTGCCAGCAGTTACCCGGGACAGGATACCAACACCATATATTTT. Translation gives CASSYPGQDTNTIYF.

Only one count was recorded for this clone. For the CDR3, the DNA is TGTGCCAGCAGCAAAGGCCCGACTAGCGGAAACACCGGGGAGCTGTTTTTT. Its protein product is CASSKGPTSGNTGELFF. The chain combines TRBV21-1 with TRBJ2-2; no DNA check was done on the table's D call, TRBD2. TRBV21-1 is flagged as a pseudogene. The CDR3 consists of 17 residues.

The V call is TRBV30, the J call TRBJ1-1; the D gene is possibly TRBD1 (6 bases). This CDR3 spans 15 amino acids. The germline V gene encodes CDR1 GTSNPN and CDR2 SVGIG (reference sequence). V lost 4 bases, J lost 1 base, and 16 bases lay in between. The CDR3 nucleotides are TGTGCCTGGAAGCAAGTTGGGACACCGAACACTGAAGCTTTCTTT. This translates into CAWKQVGTPNTEAFF.

V gene TRBV5-4 combines with J gene TRBJ2-3; no definite D call. Germline loops: CDR1 SGHNT, CDR2 YYREEE (reference sequence). Deletions cut 4 bases from V and 4 bases from J, with 13 bases between. CDR3 length equals 14 residues. Written as DNA, the CDR3 is TGTGCCAGCAGCCGAGGCCCCGGCCCAGATACGCAGTATTTT. Translation gives CASSRGPGPDTQYF.

This clone was seen a few times. The chain combines TRBV28 with TRBJ1-2; 7 nucleotides match TRBD1. There are 13 residues in the CDR3. V lost 6 bases to trimming and J lost 4 bases; unmatched junction nucleotides: 5. Germline-derived CDR1 and CDR2 are MDHEN and SYDVKM. DNA for the CDR3: TGTGCCAGCAGCCCGACAGGGACCTATGGCTACACCTTC. Translating it yields CASSPTGTYGYTF.

The V and J genes are TRBV5-1 and TRBJ2-5; D perhaps matches TRBD1 (6 bases). The CDR3 is made up of 14 amino acids. V was clipped by 4 bases and J by 5 bases, with 15 bases between them. CDR1 SGHRS and CDR2 YFSETQ come from the germline V gene. Here the CDR3 reads CASSIKAGVETQYF. DNA of the CDR3: TGCGCCAGCAGCATAAAAGCAGGGGTGGAGACCCAGTACTTC.

V usage is TRBV6-5 and J usage is TRBJ2-7; possibly TRBD2 for D (7 bases). V was clipped by 5 bases and J by 4 bases, with 15 bases between them. Germline CDR1 and CDR2: MNHEY and SVGAGI. The CDR3 length is 14 residues. CDR3 region: CASSEGGALYEQYF. CDR3 DNA sequence: TGTGCCAGCAGTGAGGGGGGGGCATTGTACGAGCAGTACTTC.

The chain combines TRBV5-6 with TRBJ2-5; TRBD1 aligns across 7 bases. J lost 7 bases, V lost 0 bases, and 9 bases had no gene match. CDR1 SGHDT and CDR2 YYEEEE come from the germline V gene. CDR3 length equals 15 residues. The CDR3 bases are TGTGCCAGCAGCTTGGGACAGGGTAGAGGAGGGACCCAGTACTTC. Translation gives CASSLGQGRGGTQYF.